Shown below are 17 T cell receptor beta chains from a single sample sequenced in a study of blood T cell repertoires in COVID-19. Some clones are missing from TCRdb's copy, which holds only in-frame ones; the method was immunoSEQ multiplex PCR. Of about 240,000 clones listed, about nine tenths are singletons. Sequencing input: peripheral blood. All receptors derive from a man between 60 and 75 years old who had recovered from COVID-19.

The chain recombines TRBV6-5 with TRBJ1-6; D call uncertain. Trimming removed 5 bases at V and 7 bases at J, with 15 bases between. The CDR3 loop spans 15 amino acids. CDR1 and CDR2 from the germline V gene are MNHEY and SVGAGI. The CDR3 DNA is TGTGCCAGCAGTAGAACACGGACGGGGAATTCACCCCTCCACTTT. Its protein is CASSRTRTGNSPLHF.

The chain links TRBV19 to TRBJ1-5, with D tentatively TRBD1 (5 bases). V lost 5 bases to trimming and J lost 6 bases, with 11 bases between them. The germline gives CDR1 LNHDA, CDR2 SQIVND (reference sequence). CDR3 length: 13 residues. In DNA form, the CDR3 reads TGTGCCAGTAGTCCCCAGGGTACTCAGCCCCAGCATTTT. Translated, it gives CASSPQGTQPQHF.

The V gene is TRBV3-1 (or the pseudogene TRBV3-2), the J gene TRBJ2-3; D unresolved. Deletions cut 3 bases from V and 10 bases from J, with 11 bases between. The CDR3 is 12 amino acids. Looked up from germline, CDR1 is LGHDT and CDR2 is YNNKEL (reference sequence). The CDR3 loop is CASSHILTAQYF. The CDR3 region has the DNA TGTGCCAGCAGCCATATCTTGACTGCGCAGTATTTT.

The chain links TRBV5-3 to TRBJ2-3, with 9 bases matching TRBD1. TRBV5-3 is marked as an open reading frame, function uncertain. V lost 4 bases to trimming and J lost 3 bases; unmatched junction nucleotides: 6. CDR3 length: 15 amino acids. The chain's CDR3 is CARSTGQGNTDTQYF. CDR3 nucleotides: TGTGCCAGAAGCACTGGACAGGGGAATACAGATACGCAGTATTTT.

The chain uses TRBV6-5 and TRBJ1-5; D possibly corresponds to TRBD1 (6 bases). Trimming removed 5 bases at V and 5 bases at J, with 10 bases between. Germline CDR1 MNHEY, CDR2 SVGAGI. This CDR3 has 13 amino acids. DNA of the CDR3: TGTGCCAGCAGTCGGACAGACCATCAGCCCCAGCATTTT. Its translation is CASSRTDHQPQHF.

The rearrangement joins TRBV14 to TRBJ2-5; D gene uncertain. Trimming stripped 5 bases from V and 3 bases from J, with 19 bases between. The germline gives CDR1 SGHDN, CDR2 FVKESK. The CDR3 is 16 residues long. Here the CDR3 reads CASSVLWVATEETQYF. The CDR3, as DNA: TGTGCCAGCAGCGTCCTGTGGGTGGCGACTGAAGAGACCCAGTACTTC. Full variable domain (missing parts from reference TRBV14 and TRBJ2-5): EAGVTQFPSHSVIEKGQTVTLRCDPISGHDNLYWYRRVMGKEIKFLLHFVKESKQDESGMPNNRFLAERTGGTYSTLKVQPAELEDSGVYFCASSVLWVATEETQYFGPGTRLLVL.

J is TRBJ1-2 and V is TRBV18; 7 positions agree with TRBD1. V dropped 6 bases and J dropped 2; count of bases not matched to a gene: 3. Germline-derived CDR1 and CDR2 are KGHSH and LQKENI. CDR3 length equals 13 residues. In DNA form, the CDR3 reads TGTGCCAGCTCCCGACAGGGAAACTATGGCTACACCTTC. As protein: CASSRQGNYGYTF.

This clone has a single count. This chain joins TRBV27 and TRBJ2-5, with a tentative D call TRBD2 (5 bases). This CDR3 is 14 amino acids long. V was clipped by 3 bases and J by 0 bases, with 8 bases between them. Germline CDR1 is MNHEY and CDR2 is SMNVEV (reference sequence). CDR3 sequence reads: CASSFLAYQETQYF. DNA of the CDR3: TGTGCCAGCAGTTTTTTAGCGTACCAAGAGACCCAGTACTTC.

This clone was counted between two and nine times. The chain is built from TRBV14 and TRBJ2-7; TRBD1 is a possible D gene (6 bases). The CDR3 has 15 amino acids. V was cut by 4 bases and J by 3 bases, with 16 bases left in between. CDR1 is SGHDN, CDR2 FVKESK, per germline. The CDR3 region is CASSRGDINYYEQYF. DNA of the CDR3: TGTGCCAGCAGCCGTGGGGACATCAACTACTACGAGCAGTACTTC.

The gene calls are TRBV5-1 and TRBJ2-7, with D possibly matching TRBD2 (6 bases). Germline CDR1 reads SGHRS; CDR2 reads YFSETQ. This CDR3 is 15 amino acids long. V was clipped by 0 bases and J by 1 base, with 11 bases between them. The CDR3 sequence is CASSLAGGWSYEQYF. The CDR3 nucleotides read TGCGCCAGCAGCTTGGCCGGGGGTTGGTCCTACGAGCAGTACTTC.

The chain carries TRBV6-5 and TRBJ1-4, with D tentatively TRBD1 (6 bases). The V end was cut by 3 bases, the J end by 8 bases, with 16 bases between. The CDR3 covers 15 residues. Looked up from germline, CDR1 is MNHEY and CDR2 is SVGAGI. The chain's CDR3 is CASSYTQGIKEKLFF. The CDR3 DNA reads TGTGCCAGCAGTTATACACAGGGCATCAAGGAAAAACTGTTTTTT.

The chain uses TRBV5-6 and TRBJ1-4; D remains unclear. The V gene lost 7 bases and the J gene lost 2 bases, with 18 bases spanning the gap. This CDR3 has 16 amino acids. The V gene's germline CDR1 is SGHDT and CDR2 YYEEEE. CDR3 in DNA: TGTGCCAGCTACCGTTGGCCCGTCTCGACTAATGAAAAACTGTTTTTT. Its protein is CASYRWPVSTNEKLFF. Full variable domain (missing parts from reference TRBV5-6 and TRBJ1-4): DAGVTQSPTHLIKTRGQQVTLRCSPKSGHDTVSWYQQALGQGPQFIFQYYEEEERQRGNFPDRFSGHQFPNYSSELNVNALLLGDSALYLCASYRWPVSTNEKLFFGSGTQLSVL.

This clone is deemed medium-sized (0.01 to 0.1%). The V call is TRBV4-1, the J call TRBJ2-7; D not resolved. The germline CDR1 and CDR2 sequences are MGHRA and YSYEKL. CDR3 size: 13 residues. V lost 1 base to trimming and J lost 2 bases, with 6 bases between them. CDR3 DNA sequence: TGCGCCAGCAGCCAAGGACAAGCCTACGAGCAGTACTTC. This translates into CASSQGQAYEQYF.

V is TRBV13 and J is TRBJ2-7; TRBD1 matches 9 bases. Germline V CDR1 and CDR2: PRHDT, FYEKMQ (reference sequence). Trimming at V came to 3 bases and at J to 6 bases, leaving 6 bases not matched to a gene. This CDR3 contains 14 residues. The DNA for the CDR3 is TGTGCCAGCAGCTTGGGACAGGGTAAGGGCGAGCAGTACTTC. Translated, it gives CASSLGQGKGEQYF.

The chain links TRBV19 to TRBJ1-5, with 7 bases that match TRBD1. The CDR3 runs to 16 residues. Germline V lookup: CDR1 LNHDA, CDR2 SQIVND (reference sequence). V dropped 6 bases and J dropped 0; count of bases not matched to a gene: 8. The CDR3 here is CASSGTANYSNQPQHF. The CDR3 bases are TGTGCCAGTAGCGGGACAGCTAACTATAGCAATCAGCCCCAGCATTTT.

This clone was recorded only once. The V and J genes are TRBV9 and TRBJ2-5, with 11 nucleotides matching TRBD2. V trimming: 4 bases; J trimming: 4 bases; junction bases outside the gene matches: 9. Germline V lookup: CDR1 SGDLS, CDR2 YYNGEE. This CDR3 region has 16 residues. DNA for the CDR3: TGTGCCAGCAGCCCCCGGGTTAGCGGGGGGGCAGAGACCCAGTACTTC. This sequence encodes CASSPRVSGGAETQYF.

This chain joins TRBV3-1 (or the pseudogene TRBV3-2) and TRBJ2-1; possibly TRBD1 for D (6 bases). Germline CDR1 LGHDT, CDR2 YNNKEL (reference sequence). The CDR3 is 16 residues long. V dropped 4 bases and J dropped 3 bases, with 16 bases sitting between them. The DNA of the CDR3 is TGTGCCAGCAGCCCAAGCCGGGACACTTTCTACAATGAGCAGTTCTTC. It translates to CASSPSRDTFYNEQFF.